This TCR beta chain was recovered during a study of T cell responses to AZD1222 COVID-19 vaccine. Study results and caveats: The study sampled repertoires only after the peak T cell response.

The protocol was immunoSEQ multiplex PCR, while the TCRdb copy is restricted to in-frame clones and leaves out a portion. Here the sample spans about 130,000 clones, about 89% being singletons. Trimming took 0 bases from V and 8 from J, leaving 8 bases between them. The CDR3 has 12 amino acids. The germline V gene encodes CDR1 MRHNA and CDR2 SNTAGT. In the case of this clone: Its antigen is still unknown.

This TCR came from an adult in good health. This chain links TRBV6-4 with TRBJ2-7; D is unclear. The sample in question was peripheral blood, obtained on day 0 of AZD1222 vaccination. In DNA, the CDR3 is TGTGCCAGCAGTGACTCGGAAGGGCAGCAGTACTTC. Residues: CASSDSEGQQYF.